This entry lists 8 T cell receptor beta chains sequenced from one sample in a study of blood T cell repertoires in COVID-19. TCRdb keeps only in-frame clones here, not all; method: immunoSEQ multiplex PCR. The data show 350,000 or so clones, approximately 89% seen once. The sequencing sample was made of peripheral blood. These receptors all stem from a woman aged 60-75 years with COVID-19, enrolled during active disease.

The chain combines TRBV5-1 with TRBJ1-1; D is ambiguous. CDR1 SGHRS and CDR2 YFSETQ come from the germline V gene. The V end lost 0 bases, the J end lost 4 bases, and 13 bases lay between the germline ends. CDR3 size: 15 residues. For the CDR3, the DNA is TGCGCCAGCAGCTTGGTCGGGAGTGGTCGCACTGAAGCTTTCTTT. It is translated as CASSLVGSGRTEAFF.

This rearrangement joins TRBV9 to TRBJ1-2; D is possibly TRBD1 (5 bases). The CDR3 is 15 residues long. Trimming removed 4 bases at V and 4 bases at J, with 17 bases between. Per the germline V gene, CDR1 is SGDLS and CDR2 is YYNGEE. The CDR3 spells CASSPREGSGYGYTF. CDR3 coding DNA: TGTGCCAGCAGCCCACGGGAGGGGTCGGGCTATGGCTACACCTTC. Filled out from reference TRBV9 and TRBJ1-2, the complete variable domain reads DSGVTQTPKHLITATGQRVTLRCSPRSGDLSVYWYQQSLDQGLQFLIQYYNGEERAKGNILERFSAQQFPDLHSELNLSSLELGDSALYFCASSPREGSGYGYTFGSGTRLTVV.

The gene calls are TRBV11-1 and TRBJ2-5, with D tentatively TRBD1 (5 bases). The V and J ends lost 1 base and 2 bases respectively, with 8 bases between them. The length of the CDR3 is 14 residues. Germline V CDR1 and CDR2: SGHAT, FQDESV (reference sequence). Written as DNA, the CDR3 is TGTGCCAGCAGCTTAGTCAAGGGGCAAGAGACCCAGTACTTC. This translates into CASSLVKGQETQYF.

The chain combines TRBV28 with TRBJ1-5, with TRBD1 identical over 12 bases. V lost 0 bases, J lost 2 bases, and 2 bases stayed unmatched. Germline V CDR1 and CDR2: MDHEN, SYDVKM. The CDR3 is 17 amino acids. CDR3 amino acids: CASSLWGTGGRNQPQHF. Here the CDR3 DNA reads TGTGCCAGCAGTTTATGGGGGACAGGGGGCCGCAATCAGCCCCAGCATTTT.

The rearrangement uses TRBV3-1 (or the pseudogene TRBV3-2) and TRBJ1-6; 8 bases are shared with TRBD1. The CDR3 totals 16 residues. The V gene's germline CDR1 is LGHDT and CDR2 YNNKEL (reference sequence). V lost 1 base and J lost 6; bases outside the gene matches: 5. Here the CDR3 reads CASSQGGQEFNSPLHF. DNA of the CDR3: TGTGCCAGCAGCCAAGGGGGACAGGAGTTTAATTCACCCCTCCACTTT.

The rearrangement joins TRBV7-8 to TRBJ1-1; TRBD1 is a possible D gene (6 bases). This CDR3 comprises 14 residues. Germline CDR1 and CDR2: SGHVS and FQNEAQ. V lost 3 bases to trimming and J lost 4 bases, with 12 bases between them. The CDR3 region has the DNA TGTGCCAGCAGCTTTACACAGGGTCTCACTGAAGCTTTCTTT. Translated, it gives CASSFTQGLTEAFF.

This chain joins TRBV4-1 and TRBJ1-2; TRBD1 aligns across 10 bases. Germline V gene lookup returns CDR1 MGHRA and CDR2 YSYEKL. The CDR3 sequence is 17 residues long. Trimming cost V 3 bases and J 5 bases; bases outside gene matches: 12. The CDR3 DNA reads as TGCGCCAGCAGCCAGTACCGGGACAGGGGAAAGAGGTATGGCTACACCTTC. The encoded protein is CASSQYRDRGKRYGYTF.

The genes are TRBV3-1 (or the pseudogene TRBV3-2) and TRBJ1-5; the D gene is possibly TRBD1 (6 bases). Germline V gene lookup returns CDR1 LGHDT and CDR2 YNNKEL (reference sequence). The CDR3 totals 15 residues. The V and J ends lost 0 bases and 5 bases respectively, with 11 bases between them. For the CDR3, the DNA is TGTGCCAGCAGCCAAGATGGGGGGGCTCATCAGCCCCAGCATTTT. Translating gives CASSQDGGAHQPQHF.